Sequencing of this T cell receptor (beta chain) was carried out in a study of T-cell memory formation after mild COVID-19. Looking at the study overall: Largely donor-specific TCR clusters were found.

A 5'RACE reaction primed in the constant segment made cDNA libraries of TCR alpha and TCR beta, and these carried sample barcodes and UMIs. TCRdb redid the calling of the 5' RACE reads with MiXCR, one entry per CDR3 protein. The repertoire includes roughly 260,000 distinct CDR3 sequences, about 15% of them detected once, and roughly 3.6% sits in the top ten. As to this clonotype: Its antigen is as yet unknown.

Germline lookup yields CDR1 MGHDK and CDR2 SYGVNS. The CDR3 is made up of 14 amino acids. Trimming pared 6 bases from V and 1 base from J, leaving 9 bases between. Study observations and caveats: CD4+ contracting clones were mainly CM and EM; CD8+ ones, EMRA. CD4/CD8 balance held among clones contracting day 15 to 85, and later expanders leaned CD4+.

The chain recombines TRBV25-1 with TRBJ2-2, with a possible D match to TRBD2 (5 bases). Material: PBMCs or a T cell subset sorted from them (not recorded which). The TCR was taken from a man aged 18 to 29 who had mild COVID-19 (a few samples of this study predate the infection). Cell type and time point are not known. The CDR3 DNA reads TGTGCCAGCAGGGAGAGCGGGAACACCGGGGAGCTGTTTTTT. It is translated as CASRESGNTGELFF.